Listed here are 10 T cell receptor beta chains from one sample, sequenced in a study of beta chain features in type 1 diabetes. TCRB transcripts that were expressed got sequenced, as all of the isolated RNA had been reverse transcribed. Sequenced by immunoSEQ multiplex PCR; TCRdb stores in-frame clones only, minus some. The profile shows under 450,000 clones, approximately 14% of them singletons. The sample was naive CD4+ T cells from blood. Receptors originate from a man between 25 and 39 years old in good health.

This clone was picked up a small number of times. The genes are TRBV10-3 and TRBJ2-1, with 10 bases fitting TRBD1. The germline gives CDR1 ENHRY, CDR2 SYGVKD. This CDR3 comprises 13 residues. The V and J ends lost 10 bases and 7 bases, in that order; junction bases with no gene match: 7. In nucleotides, the CDR3 is TGTGCCACCGGACAGGGGGTAATTAATGAGCAGTTCTTC. Translation: CATGQGVINEQFF.

The chain couples TRBV5-4 to TRBJ2-5, with TRBD2 identical over 8 bases. The CDR3 is made up of 14 amino acids. V dropped 4 bases and J dropped 3; count of bases not matched to a gene: 5. Germline CDR1 is SGHNT and CDR2 is YYREEE (reference sequence). The CDR3 DNA reads TGTGCCAGCAGCCCCGGGACTAGGGAAGAGACCCAGTACTTC. Protein: CASSPGTREETQYF.

The V gene is TRBV14, the J gene TRBJ2-7; TRBD1 agrees at 9 bases. The CDR3 sequence is 15 residues long. V lost 1 base and J lost 6; bases outside the gene matches: 7. In germline, CDR1 is SGHDN, CDR2 FVKESK. CDR3 loop: CASSQATGQGTEQYF. The CDR3 DNA reads as TGTGCCAGCAGCCAAGCCACGGGACAGGGTACCGAGCAGTACTTC.

The chain carries TRBV7-9 and TRBJ1-4, with TRBD1 as a possible D gene (6 bases). The V end lost 5 bases, the J end lost 5 bases, and 15 bases lay between the germline ends. Germline CDR1 SEHNR, CDR2 FQNEAQ (reference sequence). CDR3 length: 15 amino acids. This CDR3 reads CASSIQTGLNEKLFF. As DNA, the CDR3 is TGTGCCAGCAGCATACAGACAGGCCTAAATGAAAAACTGTTTTTT.

The sample holds a few counts of this clone. The genes are TRBV9 and TRBJ2-2; tentative D call: TRBD2 (6 bases). Looked up from germline, CDR1 is SGDLS and CDR2 is YYNGEE. The CDR3 length is 15 residues. Trimming removed 4 bases from V and 5 bases from J, with 15 bases in between. The CDR3 sequence: CASSKPTGRTGELFF. Written as DNA, the CDR3 is TGTGCCAGCAGCAAACCGACGGGGAGGACCGGGGAGCTGTTTTTT.

This rearrangement joins TRBV6-5 to TRBJ2-7; D possibly corresponds to TRBD1 (5 bases). The V gene's germline CDR1 is MNHEY and CDR2 SVGAGI. CDR3 length: 15 amino acids. V was pared by 8 bases and J by 0 bases, with 17 bases between. The CDR3 spells CASPHGHMLSYEQYF. CDR3 bases: TGTGCCAGCCCACATGGACACATGCTCTCCTACGAGCAGTACTTC.

The chain has TRBV2 and TRBJ1-2, with D uncertain. This CDR3 region has 12 residues. CDR1 SNHLY and CDR2 FYNNEI come from the germline V gene. The ends were cut back, 4 bases at V and 4 bases at J, with 7 bases in the middle. CDR3 coding DNA: TGTGCCAGCAGTGGGTCGGGCTATGGCTACACCTTC. Translated: CASSGSGYGYTF.

This rearrangement joins TRBV30 to TRBJ1-1, with TRBD1 as a possible D gene (5 bases). Germline V gene data show CDR1 as GTSNPN and CDR2 as SVGIG (reference sequence). CDR3 length: 13 amino acids. V lost 0 bases to trimming and J lost 5 bases, with 10 bases between them. The CDR3 is CAWSVQVLTEAFF. CDR3 nucleotide sequence: TGTGCCTGGAGTGTACAGGTTTTGACTGAAGCTTTCTTT.

The rearrangement links TRBV7-9 to TRBJ2-1; D might be TRBD1 (6 bases). CDR1 is SEHNR, CDR2 FQNEAQ, per germline (reference sequence). This CDR3 is built from 14 residues. V was trimmed by 3 bases and J by 3 bases, leaving 9 bases between them. The chain's CDR3 is CASSFRDNYNEQFF. The CDR3 DNA sequence: TGTGCCAGCAGCTTCCGGGACAACTACAATGAGCAGTTCTTC.

In this sample, this clone turned up a few times. The chain combines TRBV29-1 with TRBJ2-5; TRBD1 matches at 10 bases. The CDR3 runs 16 residues. Looked up from germline, CDR1 is SQVTM and CDR2 is ANQGSEA. V was clipped by 6 bases and J by 3 bases; unmatched bases: 13. The CDR3 spells CSVRQGAPPRKETQYF. CDR3 coding DNA: TGCAGCGTCCGACAGGGGGCGCCCCCCCGTAAAGAGACCCAGTACTTC.